Below, 25 T cell receptor beta chains from the same sample are listed, as sequenced in a study of naive and memory T cell subsets. These receptors have no known antigen. The study, taken as a whole, reports: Possibly reflecting memory cells re-expressing CD45RA, a few larger clonotypes occurred in naive repertoires, especially CD8.

Two oligonucleotides, mixed equimolar, formed the beta constant-region primer covering TRBC1 and TRBC2. Four rounds of PCR amplified the ligated cDNA using nested alpha and beta constant-region primers plus SP2. From the UMI-ligation and nested PCR reads, TCRdb called clonotypes with MiXCR, one entry per CDR3 protein. The table includes under 150,000 distinct CDR3 sequences, under 25% detected once. Sample: naive CD8+ T cells from blood. The receptor source for this set is a human donor in good health.

The chain employs TRBV20-1 and TRBJ2-1; weak D call: TRBD2 (6 bases). CDR1 DFQATT and CDR2 SNEGSKA come from the germline V gene (reference sequence). The CDR3 is 14 residues long. Trimming removed 3 bases at V and 0 bases at J, with 9 bases between. For the CDR3, the DNA is TGCAGTGCTAGCGGGGGTAGCTCCTACAATGAGCAGTTCTTC. Residues: CSASGGSSYNEQFF.

J is TRBJ2-7 and V is TRBV5-1, with TRBD1 matching 9 bases. CDR3 length: 15 amino acids. V was clipped by 3 bases and J by 0 bases; unmatched bases: 4. The germline gives CDR1 SGHRS, CDR2 YFSETQ. CDR3 region: CASSSGQGNSYEQYF. DNA of the CDR3: TGCGCCAGCAGCTCCGGACAGGGGAACTCCTACGAGCAGTACTTC. Drawing the rest from reference TRBV5-1 and TRBJ2-7, the complete variable domain is KAGVTQTPRYLIKTRGQQVTLSCSPISGHRSVSWYQQTPGQGLQFLFEYFSETQRNKGNFPGRFSGRQFSNSRSEMNVSTLELGDSALYLCASSSGQGNSYEQYFGPGTRLTVT.

This clonotype turned up a few times. The chain joins TRBV20-1 to TRBJ2-7, with no clear D. Germline loops: CDR1 DFQATT, CDR2 SNEGSKA (reference sequence). Trimming took off 0 bases at V and 2 bases at J, with 17 bases between the two ends. The CDR3 is 16 residues long. The CDR3 is CSARDREGRQPYEQYF. CDR3 in DNA: TGCAGTGCTAGAGATCGTGAAGGGCGCCAACCCTACGAGCAGTACTTC.

V gene TRBV27 combines with J gene TRBJ2-1; D gene unclear. This CDR3 contains 13 residues. Trimming took 5 bases from V and 2 from J, leaving 7 bases between them. The germline V gene encodes CDR1 MNHEY and CDR2 SMNVEV (reference sequence). The CDR3 sequence: CASSLLAYNEQFF. The DNA of the CDR3 is TGTGCCAGCAGTCTGCTGGCCTACAATGAGCAGTTCTTC.

The chain employs TRBV6-2 or TRBV6-3 and TRBJ2-7; 12 bases map to TRBD2. Trimming cost V 6 bases and J 2 bases; bases outside gene matches: 14. Germline CDR1 is MNHEY and CDR2 is SVGEGT. CDR3 size: 18 residues. CDR3 sequence reads: CASSQQKGLAGVAYEQYF. CDR3 sequence (DNA): TGTGCCAGCAGCCAACAAAAGGGACTAGCGGGCGTCGCCTACGAGCAGTACTTC.

This clonotype showed up just a few times. The rearrangement joins TRBV6-6 to TRBJ2-4; D remains unclear. Germline CDR1 is MNHNY and CDR2 is SVGAGI (reference sequence). This CDR3 is 12 amino acids long. Trimming took off 3 bases at V and 8 bases at J, with 8 bases between the two ends. CDR3 sequence (DNA): TGTGCCAGCAGTTATGGCCGGGACATTCAGTACTTC. Translated: CASSYGRDIQYF.

This chain links TRBV28 with TRBJ2-1; D is ambiguous. This CDR3 region has 12 residues. Deletions cut 3 bases from V and 10 bases from J, with 10 bases between. Per germline, CDR1 MDHEN and CDR2 SYDVKM. CDR3 protein: CASSFESGEQFF. In nucleotides, the CDR3 is TGTGCCAGCAGTTTTGAGTCTGGGGAGCAGTTCTTC.

The V gene is TRBV28, the J gene TRBJ1-1; tentatively, D is TRBD1 (5 bases). The V and J ends lost 5 bases and 2 bases respectively, with 15 bases between them. Germline loops: CDR1 MDHEN, CDR2 SYDVKM. This CDR3 region has 15 residues. CDR3 sequence reads: CASSLPHDRNTEAFF. The CDR3 bases are TGTGCCAGCAGTCTCCCCCATGACAGAAACACTGAAGCTTTCTTT.

A few counts support this clonotype. The chain joins TRBV15 to TRBJ1-5; D uncertain. V was shortened by 5 bases and J by 1 base, with 9 bases between the two germline ends. Per germline, CDR1 LNHNV and CDR2 YYDKDF (reference sequence). CDR3 size: 14 residues. The CDR3 reads CATSGLGSNQPQHF. The CDR3 DNA reads TGTGCCACCAGCGGGTTGGGGAGCAATCAGCCCCAGCATTTT. The full variable domain, with the rest looked up from reference TRBV15 and TRBJ1-5, is DAMVIQNPRYQVTQFGKPVTLSCSQTLNHNVMYWYQQKSSQAPKLLFHYYDKDFNNEADTPDNFQSRRPNTSFCFLDIRSPGLGDTAMYLCATSGLGSNQPQHFGDGTRLSIL.

This clonotype occurred a few times. The chain couples TRBV29-1 to TRBJ2-1, with no clear D. This CDR3 region has 16 residues. Looked up from germline, CDR1 is SQVTM and CDR2 is ANQGSEA. Trimming took off 4 bases at V and 4 bases at J, with 20 bases between the two ends. The CDR3 here is CSVAGSLVRPYNEQFF. The DNA of the CDR3 is TGCAGCGTTGCCGGCAGCCTCGTTCGACCTTACAATGAGCAGTTCTTC.

V and J are TRBV10-3 and TRBJ1-2, with unresolved D. Between the trimmed V and J ends, which lost 8 bases and 6 bases, there was a span of 22 bases. The germline gives CDR1 ENHRY, CDR2 SYGVKD. CDR3 size: 15 residues. The CDR3 DNA is TGTGCCATCGGGTGGGGAGGATACAGTGAGAATGGCTACACCTTC. It yields the protein CAIGWGGYSENGYTF.

This clonotype was counted a few times. The gene calls are TRBV24-1 and TRBJ2-6, with 7 nucleotides matching TRBD1. This CDR3 has 18 amino acids. V was clipped by 2 bases and J by 0 bases; unmatched bases: 6. CDR1 is KGHDR and CDR2 is SFDVKD in the germline V gene. The CDR3 coding sequence is TGTGCCACCAGTGATTCGCGACAGGGACCCTCTGGGGCCAACGTCCTGACTTTC. Its translation is CATSDSRQGPSGANVLTF.

The chain combines TRBV28 with TRBJ1-2; TRBD1 matches at 9 bases. The CDR3 extends over 16 amino acids. Germline CDR1 is MDHEN and CDR2 is SYDVKM. V shed 4 bases and J 8 bases; nucleotides not matched to a gene: 14. CDR3 DNA: TGTGCCAGCAGTTGGGGAGGAGACAGGGGGATTGTGGGCTACACCTTC. Its protein is CASSWGGDRGIVGYTF.

This clonotype was counted a few times. This chain joins TRBV6-5 and TRBJ2-1, with D perhaps TRBD1 or TRBD2 (5 bases each). Germline lookup yields CDR1 MNHEY and CDR2 SVGAGI. V lost 4 bases to trimming and J lost 6 bases, with 13 bases between them. CDR3 length: 14 amino acids. The CDR3 DNA reads as TGTGCCAGCAGTTTGACTGCAGGGACCAATGAGCAGTTCTTC. It yields the protein CASSLTAGTNEQFF.

J is TRBJ2-5 and V is TRBV6-6; D gene ambiguous. Germline CDR1 and CDR2: MNHNY and SVGAGI (reference sequence). Trimming took 5 bases from V and 5 from J, leaving 12 bases between them. CDR3 length: 13 residues. The CDR3 sequence is CASSQTQVETQYF. Here the CDR3 DNA reads TGTGCCAGCAGTCAGACCCAAGTTGAGACCCAGTACTTC.

The chain links TRBV4-1 to TRBJ2-1; D perhaps matches TRBD2 (5 bases). V was clipped by 1 base and J by 9 bases, with 10 bases between them. The V gene's germline CDR1 is MGHRA and CDR2 YSYEKL. This CDR3 has 13 amino acids. The DNA for the CDR3 is TGCGCCAGCAGCCAAGTACTAGAACGTGAGCAGTTCTTC. Its translation: CASSQVLEREQFF.

CDR3 in DNA: TGTGCCAGCGCCCAGGGATCCGGGTTCATGAACACTGAAGCTTTCTTT. This encodes CASAQGSGFMNTEAFF. V is TRBV27 and J is TRBJ1-1, with D perhaps matching TRBD1 (5 bases). The germline V gene encodes CDR1 MNHEY and CDR2 SMNVEV (reference sequence). This CDR3 has 16 amino acids. The germline V and J ends were trimmed by 8 bases and 0 bases, with 19 bases remaining between them.

The chain uses TRBV29-1 and TRBJ2-5, with 8 bases fitting TRBD2. V lost 6 bases and J lost 5; bases outside the gene matches: 20. Germline-derived CDR1 and CDR2 are SQVTM and ANQGSEA. The CDR3 is made up of 17 amino acids. The CDR3 region is CSVASIAGTRDAETQYF. The CDR3 bases are TGCAGCGTAGCCTCAATAGCCGGGACTAGGGACGCGGAGACCCAGTACTTC.

This clonotype was detected a few times. The chain is built from TRBV20-1 and TRBJ2-1; D possibly corresponds to TRBD2 (6 bases). This CDR3 contains 11 residues. The V end was cut by 4 bases, the J end by 10 bases, with 11 bases between. Germline V gives CDR1 DFQATT, CDR2 SNEGSKA (reference sequence). This chain's CDR3 is CSANQGGEQFF. The CDR3 coding sequence is TGCAGTGCTAATCAGGGAGGAGAGCAGTTCTTC.

This clonotype was seen only a few times. The chain links TRBV6-5 to TRBJ2-5; D is undetermined. CDR1 is MNHEY, CDR2 SVGAGI, per germline. The V gene lost 1 base and the J gene lost 1 base, with 4 bases spanning the gap. The CDR3 totals 13 residues. The CDR3: CASSYYGQETQYF. CDR3 bases: TGTGCCAGCAGTTACTATGGCCAAGAGACCCAGTACTTC.

This clonotype showed up just a few times. The J gene is TRBJ1-1, the V gene TRBV14; D might be TRBD1 (6 bases). Trimming took 6 bases from V and 6 from J, leaving 14 bases between them. There are 13 residues in the CDR3. Germline CDR1 reads SGHDN; CDR2 reads FVKESK. The CDR3 spells CASSLRGAAEAFF. The CDR3 DNA follows: TGTGCCAGCAGTCTAAGGGGGGCCGCTGAAGCTTTCTTT.

This clonotype has a handful of counts. The chain couples TRBV24-1 to TRBJ2-7; perhaps TRBD2 as D (6 bases). The CDR3 runs to 13 residues. Germline-derived CDR1 and CDR2 are KGHDR and SFDVKD. Trimming took off 4 bases at V and 4 bases at J, with 10 bases between the two ends. CDR3 DNA sequence: TGTGCCACCAGTGACGGCGGGAAATACGAGCAGTACTTC. This gives the protein CATSDGGKYEQYF.

The rearrangement uses TRBV29-1 and TRBJ2-7; 9 bases map to TRBD2. The CDR3 spans 14 residues. With 6 bases clipped from V and 1 base from J, the junction kept 7 bases outside the gene matches. The V gene's germline CDR1 is SQVTM and CDR2 ANQGSEA. DNA of the CDR3: TGCAGCGTAGAGACTAGCGGAAGATCCTACGAGCAGTACTTC. Translated: CSVETSGRSYEQYF.

This clonotype has only a few counts. This chain links TRBV20-1 with TRBJ2-3; D tentatively reads TRBD1 or TRBD2 (5 bases each). CDR1 and CDR2 (germline): DFQATT, SNEGSKA (reference sequence). V lost 5 bases and J lost 2, with 20 bases in between. The CDR3 runs to 16 residues. This chain's CDR3 is CSAGIGTPWVTDTQYF. The CDR3 DNA reads TGCAGTGCTGGAATCGGGACCCCGTGGGTCACAGATACGCAGTATTTT.

The V gene is TRBV4-1, the J gene TRBJ1-1, with a tentative D call TRBD1 (6 bases). The germline gives CDR1 MGHRA, CDR2 YSYEKL. This CDR3 contains 15 residues. V was trimmed by 0 bases and J by 1 base, leaving 9 bases between them. As DNA, the CDR3 is TGCGCCAGCAGCCAAGATCAACAGGGGAACACTGAAGCTTTCTTT. Its translation: CASSQDQQGNTEAFF.